Here is one TCR beta chain with its context. V gave up 4 bases and J gave up 4 bases; unmatched junction bases: 14. The CDR3 consists of 17 residues. CDR1 and CDR2 from the germline V gene are SGHNT and YYREEE (reference sequence). This entry is derived from a study of technical replicates of blood from four donors. Libraries were prepared by immunoSEQ multiplex PCR; TCRdb keeps only in-frame clonotypes and omits some of them. In the table there are 65,000 to 95,000 clones, 86% of which are singletons. V and J are TRBV5-4 and TRBJ2-3, with 8 bases matching TRBD2. Sequencing was performed on PBMCs. The sequence was obtained from a human donor in good health. Some clones in this sample may be carry-over from other donors' samples. CDR3 sequence reads: CASSVSFGRAVADTQYF. The CDR3 DNA reads as TGTGCCAGCAGCGTGTCGTTCGGGAGGGCCGTAGCAGATACGCAGTATTTT.